This note documents a single T cell receptor (beta chain) sequence. This CDR3 has 18 residues. V lost 5 bases and J lost 0; bases outside the gene matches: 13. Germline loops: CDR1 SGHAT, CDR2 FQNNGV. This sample was included in a study of blood T cell repertoires in COVID-19. Overall study context: There were acute and convalescent COVID-19 samples, and they came from the United States, Italy and Spain. Sources were T cells, B-cell-depleted T cells, or PBMCs; the material itself was cDNA or gDNA.

Authors' methods: Amplified reference gene primers provided the basis for estimating nucleated cell counts. Clones were read by immunoSEQ multiplex PCR, and TCRdb kept only the in-frame ones, dropping some. That table furnishes V, J and clone size, whereas the DNA furnished D and trimming. The sample lists roughly 200,000 clones, nearly 90% occurring once. This chain connects TRBV11-2 to TRBJ2-5; 9 nucleotides match TRBD2. The origin of this receptor is a man over 45 with acute or convalescent COVID-19. The material sequenced was peripheral blood. In DNA form, the CDR3 reads TGTGCCAGCAGCCCCAGGGAGGCGGGAGGGGCCCACCAAGAGACCCAGTACTTC. Amino acid sequence: CASSPREAGGAHQETQYF. Full variable domain (remainder filled in from reference TRBV11-2 and TRBJ2-5): EAGVAQSPRYKIIEKRQSVAFWCNPISGHATLYWYQQILGQGPKLLIQFQNNGVVDDSQLPKDRFSAERLKGVDSTLKIQPAKLEDSAVYLCASSPREAGGAHQETQYFGPGTRLLVL.